The source of this TCR beta chain is a study of blood T cells in healthy people across ages. A single count supports this clonotype. A minimum of 5.5 micrograms of total RNA was extracted per sample. Through a sample-barcoded 5' primer and a J-beta primer mix, a second PCR was run for about 6 to 11 cycles. In TCRdb, the 5' RACE reads were re-called with MiXCR into one record per CDR3 protein. The data hold about 680,000 distinct CDR3 sequences, with around 49% observed a single time. The ends lost 1 base at V and 3 bases at J; junction bases unmatched: 13. CDR3 length: 18 residues. CDR1 and CDR2 (germline): LGHDT, YNNKEL (reference sequence).

The receptor comes from a woman in her sixties or seventies in good health. The sample comprised blood. The chain has TRBV3-1 and TRBJ2-7; TRBD2 agrees at 9 bases. CDR3 DNA sequence: TGTGCCAGCAGCCAAGGGATAGCGGGAGAATCTCTCTACTACGAGCAGTACTTC. Translation gives CASSQGIAGESLYYEQYF.